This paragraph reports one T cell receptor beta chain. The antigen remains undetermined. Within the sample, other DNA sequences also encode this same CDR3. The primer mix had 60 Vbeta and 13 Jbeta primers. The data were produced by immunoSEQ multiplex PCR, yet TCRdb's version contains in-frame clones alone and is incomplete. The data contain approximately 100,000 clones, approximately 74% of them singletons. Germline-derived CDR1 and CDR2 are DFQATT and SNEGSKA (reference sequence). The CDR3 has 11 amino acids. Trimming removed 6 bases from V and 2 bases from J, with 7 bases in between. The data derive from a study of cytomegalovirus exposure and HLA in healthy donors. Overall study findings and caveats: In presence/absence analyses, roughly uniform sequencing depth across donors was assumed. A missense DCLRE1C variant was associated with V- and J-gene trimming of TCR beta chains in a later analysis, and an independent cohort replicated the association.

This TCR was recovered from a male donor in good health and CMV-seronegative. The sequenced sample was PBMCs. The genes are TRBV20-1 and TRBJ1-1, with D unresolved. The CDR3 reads CSASRNTEAFF. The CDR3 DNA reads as TGCAGTGCGTCCAGAAACACTGAAGCTTTCTTT.